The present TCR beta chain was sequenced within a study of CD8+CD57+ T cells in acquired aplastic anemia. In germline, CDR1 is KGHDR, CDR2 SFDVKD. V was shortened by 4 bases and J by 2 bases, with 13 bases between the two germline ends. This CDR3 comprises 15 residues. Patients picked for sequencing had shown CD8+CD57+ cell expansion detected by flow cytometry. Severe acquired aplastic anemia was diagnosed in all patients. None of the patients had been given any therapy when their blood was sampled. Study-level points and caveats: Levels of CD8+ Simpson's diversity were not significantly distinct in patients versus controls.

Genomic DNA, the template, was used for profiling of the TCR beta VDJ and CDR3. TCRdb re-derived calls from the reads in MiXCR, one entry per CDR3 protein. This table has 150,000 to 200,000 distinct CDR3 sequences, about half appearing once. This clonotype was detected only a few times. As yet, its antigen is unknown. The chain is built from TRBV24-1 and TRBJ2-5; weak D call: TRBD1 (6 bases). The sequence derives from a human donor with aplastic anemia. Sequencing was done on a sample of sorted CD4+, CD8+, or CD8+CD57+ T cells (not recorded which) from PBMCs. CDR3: CATSDYRQAQETQYF. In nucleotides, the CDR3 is TGTGCCACCAGTGACTACCGACAGGCTCAAGAGACCCAGTACTTC.